What follows are 26 T cell receptor beta chains derived from one specimen sequenced in a study of metastatic and nonmetastatic thyroid tumors. Thyroid surgery took place with no prior treatment in any patient. With MiXCR, TCRdb called clones anew from the PCR reads. The table shows about 16,000 clones, with under 15% occurring only once. Sequencing was performed on tumor tissue. The receptors derive from a female donor with papillary thyroid cancer or a benign thyroid nodule (not recorded which). Some clones in this sample may be carry-over from other donors' samples.

This clone was recorded at least ten times. The J gene is TRBJ2-1, the V gene TRBV5-6; D gene unclear. Germline V CDR1 and CDR2: SGHDT, YYEEEE. There are 15 residues in the CDR3. V lost 1 base, J lost 3 bases, and 11 bases lay in between. CDR3 sequence reads: CASSLWAAFYNEQFF. The CDR3 DNA reads TGTGCCAGCAGCTTGTGGGCAGCTTTCTACAATGAGCAGTTCTTC. Looking up the rest from reference TRBV5-6 and TRBJ2-1 gives the full variable domain: DAGVTQSPTHLIKTRGQQVTLRCSPKSGHDTVSWYQQALGQGPQFIFQYYEEEERQRGNFPDRFSGHQFPNYSSELNVNALLLGDSALYLCASSLWAAFYNEQFFGPGTRLTVL.

There are many counts of this clone. The chain uses TRBV3-1 and TRBJ2-2; D gene ambiguous. The CDR3 has 15 amino acids. Germline CDR1 and CDR2: LGHDT and YNNKEL (reference sequence). Trimming removed 8 bases from V and 0 bases from J, with 13 bases in between. CDR3 DNA sequence: TGTGCCAGCGGGCAAAGGGCCTCGAACACCGGGGAGCTGTTTTTT. Its protein is CASGQRASNTGELFF.

Ten or more counts support this clone. At the DNA level, this CDR3 is encoded by other sequences in the same sample as well. This rearrangement joins TRBV27 to TRBJ2-1, with D perhaps TRBD1 (5 bases). This CDR3 region has 13 residues. The germline CDR1 and CDR2 sequences are MNHEY and SMNVEV (reference sequence). V was cut by 5 bases and J by 8 bases, with 13 bases left in between. The CDR3 DNA sequence: TGTGCCAGCAGTGCCCAGCAGGGCTATGAGCAGTTCTTC. Translation: CASSAQQGYEQFF.

This clone was counted at least ten times. The chain has TRBV28 and TRBJ2-3, with unresolved D. CDR1 and CDR2 (germline): MDHEN, SYDVKM. The CDR3 is made up of 13 amino acids. Trimming pared 6 bases from V and 2 bases from J, leaving 9 bases between. This CDR3 is CASSSSFTDTQYF. The CDR3 coding sequence is TGTGCCAGCAGCTCGAGTTTCACAGATACGCAGTATTTT.

Details on this clone: At one end, the junction sequence differs from germline, possibly due to a read error. The chain is built from TRBV11-2 and TRBJ2-7, with D unclear. Germline values: CDR1 SGHAT, CDR2 FQNNGV. CDR3 size: 10 residues. In nucleotides, the CDR3 is TGTGCCAGCGGCTTAGTCGAGCAGTACTTC. This translates into CASGLVEQYF.

This clone was detected ten times or more. This chain uses TRBV11-1 with TRBJ1-4; no definite D call. The V end lost 1 base, the J end lost 8 bases, and 8 bases lay between the germline ends. Germline CDR1 is SGHAT and CDR2 is FQDESV (reference sequence). This CDR3 contains 13 residues. The CDR3 loop reads CASSLVGGEKLFF. CDR3 in DNA: TGTGCCAGCAGCTTAGTTGGAGGCGAAAAACTGTTTTTT.

This clone was observed many times. DNA for the CDR3: TGTGCCAGCAGAGTCGGACTCTCTGGGGCCAACGTCCTGACTTTC. It encodes CASRVGLSGANVLTF. The chain recombines TRBV6-1 with TRBJ2-6, with TRBD2 as a possible D gene (5 bases). The ends were cut back, 6 bases at V and 0 bases at J, with 9 bases in the middle. Germline CDR1 reads MNHNS; CDR2 reads SASEGT. The CDR3 has 15 amino acids.

This chain links TRBV5-1 with TRBJ1-2, with D possibly matching TRBD1 (6 bases). The V end lost 4 bases, the J end lost 8 bases, and 15 bases lay between the germline ends. The germline V gene encodes CDR1 SGHRS and CDR2 YFSETQ. The CDR3 extends over 13 amino acids. CDR3 region: CASSPSGTYGYTF. The CDR3 nucleotides are TGCGCCAGCAGCCCGTCCGGGACATACGGCTACACCTTC.

This clone is categorized as medium-sized (0.01 to 0.1%). This chain joins TRBV5-1 and TRBJ2-7; D not certain. Germline lookup yields CDR1 SGHRS and CDR2 YFSETQ. Trimming pared 2 bases from V and 5 bases from J, leaving 8 bases between. The CDR3 is made up of 12 amino acids. The CDR3 region has the DNA TGCGCCAGCAGCTTTCCGGCCGACGAGCAGTACTTC. Its translation: CASSFPADEQYF.

This clone has a count of ten or more. As DNA, the CDR3 is TGTGCCAGCAGCATCCAAGAGACCCAGTACTTC. This encodes CASSIQETQYF. The chain has TRBV11-2 and TRBJ2-5; D call uncertain. CDR1 SGHAT and CDR2 FQNNGV come from the germline V gene. V was clipped by 5 bases and J by 1 base, with 2 bases between them. The CDR3 extends over 11 amino acids.

This clone is deemed medium-sized. The CDR3 loop reads CASSVREMTSGLPDTQYF. The CDR3 DNA follows: TGTGCCAGCAGCGTCCGGGAGATGACTAGCGGGTTGCCAGATACGCAGTATTTT. The V and J genes are TRBV11-1 and TRBJ2-3; TRBD2 matches at 10 bases. This CDR3 comprises 18 residues. The trim removed 5 bases at V and 4 bases at J, leaving 15 bases unmatched. Germline values: CDR1 SGHAT, CDR2 FQDESV (reference sequence). The whole variable domain, filled in from reference TRBV11-1 and TRBJ2-3, reads EAEVAQSPRYKITEKSQAVAFWCDPISGHATLYWYRQILGQGPELLVQFQDESVVDDSQLPKDRFSAERLKGVDSTLKIQPAELGDSAMYLCASSVREMTSGLPDTQYFGPGTRLTVL.

This clone rates as medium-sized. The chain employs TRBV27 and TRBJ2-3; D gene ambiguous. The germline V and J ends were trimmed by 0 bases and 6 bases, with 7 bases remaining between them. Germline-derived CDR1 and CDR2 are MNHEY and SMNVEV (reference sequence). The CDR3 consists of 13 residues. CDR3 in DNA: TGTGCCAGCAGTTTATCCCGCCCGGATACGCAGTATTTT. It encodes CASSLSRPDTQYF.

The table lists this clone with many counts. CDR3 nucleotides: TGCAGCGTTGGGGAGGGCAATCAGCCCCAGCATTTT. Its protein is CSVGEGNQPQHF. The V gene is TRBV29-1, the J gene TRBJ1-5; D uncertain. Germline CDR1 SQVTM, CDR2 ANQGSEA. V was cut by 4 bases and J by 2 bases, with 6 bases left in between. This CDR3 is 12 amino acids long.

This clone has more than one count but fewer than ten. The chain carries TRBV19 and TRBJ2-1; 16 bases line up with TRBD2. The germline gives CDR1 LNHDA, CDR2 SQIVND (reference sequence). J was trimmed by 7 bases and V by 6 bases; bases with no gene match: 18. This CDR3 is built from 20 residues. The CDR3 coding sequence is TGTGCCAGTAGCAGGACAGGCCCGGGACTAGCGGGAGGGAGGGAGAATGAGCAGTTCTTC. It encodes CASSRTGPGLAGGRENEQFF.

The chain couples TRBV20-1 to TRBJ1-4; possible D gene TRBD1, 5 bases. Trimming took off 4 bases at V and 5 bases at J, with 8 bases between the two ends. Germline assignment: CDR1 DFQATT and CDR2 SNEGSKA (reference sequence). This CDR3 contains 12 residues. CDR3 sequence (DNA): TGCAGTGCTATGACAGAAAATGAAAAACTGTTTTTT. It specifies CSAMTENEKLFF.

This clone ranks as medium-sized. The chain recombines TRBV20-1 with TRBJ2-2; D may be TRBD1 (5 bases). CDR3 length: 16 amino acids. CDR1 is DFQATT, CDR2 SNEGSKA, per germline (reference sequence). V was clipped by 0 bases and J by 5 bases, with 16 bases between them. In DNA form, the CDR3 reads TGCAGTGCTAGAGATAGGTCAGGGTTTATTACCGGGGAGCTGTTTTTT. Its translation is CSARDRSGFITGELFF.

This clone occurred many times. This chain joins TRBV6-1 and TRBJ2-3; perhaps TRBD2 as D (6 bases). The V and J ends lost 6 bases and 0 bases respectively, with 13 bases between them. Germline lookup yields CDR1 MNHNS and CDR2 SASEGT. This CDR3 has 15 amino acids. This chain's CDR3 is CASSIADSSTDTQYF. CDR3 DNA sequence: TGTGCCAGCAGCATAGCGGATTCTAGCACAGATACGCAGTATTTT.

This clone occurred many times. This may arise from a read error, as a much more abundant clone is one base away. At the DNA level, this CDR3 is encoded by other sequences in the same sample as well. The rearrangement uses TRBV20-1 and TRBJ1-1, with D possibly being TRBD1 (6 bases). Germline V lookup: CDR1 DFQATT, CDR2 SNEGSKA (reference sequence). Trimming left V 5 bases short and J 14 bases short, with 21 bases between. The CDR3 is 12 amino acids. The CDR3 bases are TGCAGTGCTCCTCCGGGGGCTTCGGTAGCCTTCTTT. Amino acids: CSAPPGASVAFF.

The J gene is TRBJ1-1, the V gene TRBV6-2 or TRBV6-3; D unclear. The CDR3 is 13 amino acids. V was shortened by 7 bases and J by 0 bases, with 9 bases between the two germline ends. CDR1 and CDR2 (germline): MNHEY, SVGEGT. The CDR3 spells CASTPALNTEAFF. CDR3 DNA: TGTGCCAGCACCCCCGCGTTGAACACTGAAGCTTTCTTT.

This clone was seen at least ten times. The chain recombines TRBV19 with TRBJ1-5; TRBD1 aligns across 10 bases. Germline V lookup: CDR1 LNHDA, CDR2 SQIVND (reference sequence). V shed 7 bases and J 4 bases; nucleotides not matched to a gene: 4. There are 14 residues in the CDR3. CDR3 nucleotide sequence: TGTGCCAGTATGGGACAGGGGTGGAATCAGCCCCAGCATTTT. Its translation: CASMGQGWNQPQHF.

This clone was recorded at least ten times. The junction departs from the called germline gene at one end, perhaps through a read error. Within the sample, other DNA sequences also encode this same CDR3. This rearrangement joins TRBV6-2 or TRBV6-3 to TRBJ2-5, with 7 nucleotides matching TRBD2. There are 13 residues in the CDR3. Germline CDR1 is MNHEY and CDR2 is SVGEGT. The DNA of the CDR3 is TGTGCCAGCAGCCGGACTAGAGAAGAGACCCAGTATTTC. Protein sequence: CASSRTREETQYF.

This clone came up many times. This rearrangement joins TRBV2 to TRBJ2-5; D remains ambiguous. Germline V gives CDR1 SNHLY, CDR2 FYNNEI. V lost 3 bases and J lost 8, with 13 bases in between. This CDR3 contains 13 residues. This chain's CDR3 is CASSDRHAGTQYF. DNA for the CDR3: TGTGCCAGCAGTGACCGGCACGCCGGTACCCAGTACTTC.

This clone came up many times. This chain links TRBV5-1 with TRBJ2-1; 7 bases fit TRBD2. This CDR3 has 19 amino acids. Germline V gene lookup returns CDR1 SGHRS and CDR2 YFSETQ. V shed 2 bases, J shed 11 bases, and the junction held 25 bases outside the gene matches. The CDR3 DNA follows: TGCGCCAGCAGCTTAACCGGGATACTCAGAGGCCGGGAGGCTACTCAGCAGTTCTTC. Encoded protein: CASSLTGILRGREATQQFF.

Only a few counts were recorded for this clone. An end of the junction does not agree with germline; a read error may underlie this. The chain has TRBV10-3 and TRBJ2-7; D possibly corresponds to TRBD1 (6 bases). The germline V gene has CDR1 ENHRY and CDR2 SYGVKD. The CDR3 covers 16 residues. CDR3 bases: TGTGCCATCAGTGAGTCACCTTCGGACAGCTGCTACGAGCAGCACTTC. Its protein product is CAISESPSDSCYEQHF.

The J gene is TRBJ1-2, the V gene TRBV5-5; D is unresolved. Deletions cut 5 bases from V and 8 bases from J, with 19 bases between. The CDR3 is 14 amino acids. The germline V gene encodes CDR1 SGHKS and CDR2 YYEKEE (reference sequence). CDR3 coding DNA: TGTGCCAGCAGGATAGGCAGGCCGAAAGGGGGCTACACCTTC. Encoded protein: CASRIGRPKGGYTF.

This clone was seen at least ten times. The chain employs TRBV4-1 and TRBJ2-1, with TRBD2 as a possible D gene (5 bases). Per germline, CDR1 MGHRA and CDR2 YSYEKL. This CDR3 spans 16 amino acids. Between the trimmed V and J ends, which lost 0 bases and 8 bases, there was a span of 17 bases. CDR3 protein: CASSQDATKLGDEQFF. For the CDR3, the DNA is TGCGCCAGCAGCCAAGACGCAACCAAACTCGGGGATGAGCAGTTCTTC.